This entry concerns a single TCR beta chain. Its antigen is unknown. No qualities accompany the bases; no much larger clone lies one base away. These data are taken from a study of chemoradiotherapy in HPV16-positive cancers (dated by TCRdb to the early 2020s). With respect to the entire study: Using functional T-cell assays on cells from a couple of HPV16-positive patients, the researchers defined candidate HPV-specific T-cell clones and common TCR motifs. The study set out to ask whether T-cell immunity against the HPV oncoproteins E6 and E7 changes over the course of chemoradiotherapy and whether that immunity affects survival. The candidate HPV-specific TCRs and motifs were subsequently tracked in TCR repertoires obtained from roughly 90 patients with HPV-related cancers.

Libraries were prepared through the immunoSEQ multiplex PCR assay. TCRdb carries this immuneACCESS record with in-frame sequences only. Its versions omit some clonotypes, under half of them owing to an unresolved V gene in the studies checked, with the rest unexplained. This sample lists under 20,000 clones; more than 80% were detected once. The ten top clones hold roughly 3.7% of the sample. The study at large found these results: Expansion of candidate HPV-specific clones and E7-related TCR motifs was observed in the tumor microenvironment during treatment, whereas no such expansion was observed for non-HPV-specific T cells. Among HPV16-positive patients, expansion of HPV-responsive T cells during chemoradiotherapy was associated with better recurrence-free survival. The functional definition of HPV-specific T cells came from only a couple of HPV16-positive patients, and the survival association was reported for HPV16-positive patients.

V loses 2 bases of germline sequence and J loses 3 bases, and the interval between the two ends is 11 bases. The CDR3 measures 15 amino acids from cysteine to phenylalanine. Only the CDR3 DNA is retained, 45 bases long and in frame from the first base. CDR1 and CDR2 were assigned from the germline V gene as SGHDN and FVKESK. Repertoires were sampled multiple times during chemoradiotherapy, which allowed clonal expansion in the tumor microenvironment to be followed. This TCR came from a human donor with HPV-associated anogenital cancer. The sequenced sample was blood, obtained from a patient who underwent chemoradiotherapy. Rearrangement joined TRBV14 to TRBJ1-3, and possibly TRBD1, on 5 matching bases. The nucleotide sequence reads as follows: TGTGCCAGCAGCCAAACGCAGGGAGGTGGAAACACCATATATTTT. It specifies CASSQTQGGGNTIYF.